The present TCR beta chain was sequenced within a study of T cell repertoires in cytomegalovirus infection. For the study at large: Selected CMV epitopes included recently identified HLA-C-restricted ones as well as well-studied HLA-B-restricted ones.

Concerning this clonotype itself: The antigen is not known.

The CDR3 has 20 residues. In germline, CDR1 is SGHTA, CDR2 FQGNSA. V gave up 2 bases and J gave up 0 bases; unmatched junction bases: 15. TCRdb reprocessed the reads with MiXCR, giving one entry per CDR3 protein. The table lists roughly 180,000 distinct CDR3 sequences, about 20% of them singletons. The receptor's source is a human donor in good health (CMV status not recorded). Some clones in this sample may be carry-over from other donors' samples. The sample consisted of CD8+ T cells from cultured PBMCs, taken from culture after CMV antigen stimulation. The rearrangement joins TRBV7-2 to TRBJ2-3, with 9 bases lining up with TRBD2. The CDR3 DNA reads TGTGCCAGCAGCTTAACGACTAGCGGAGGCCCAATCCCTAGCACAGATACGCAGTATTTT. Residues: CASSLTTSGGPIPSTDTQYF.